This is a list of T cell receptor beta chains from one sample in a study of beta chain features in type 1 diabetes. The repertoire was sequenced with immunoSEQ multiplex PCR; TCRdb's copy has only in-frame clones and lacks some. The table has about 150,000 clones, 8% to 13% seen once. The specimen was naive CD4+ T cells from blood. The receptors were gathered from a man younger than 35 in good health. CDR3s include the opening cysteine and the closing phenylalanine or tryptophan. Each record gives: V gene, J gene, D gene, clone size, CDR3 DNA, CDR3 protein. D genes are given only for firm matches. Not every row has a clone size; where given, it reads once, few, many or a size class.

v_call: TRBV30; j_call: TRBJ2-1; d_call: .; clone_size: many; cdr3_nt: TGTGCCTGGAGTGAAACGGGGAGATCCGCCTACAATGAGCAGTTCTTC; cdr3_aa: CAWSETGRSAYNEQFF
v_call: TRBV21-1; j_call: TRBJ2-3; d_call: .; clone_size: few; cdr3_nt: TGTGCCAGCAGCATCCAGGGAGGCCGAGGGTTTGATACGCAGTATTTT; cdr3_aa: CASSIQGGRGFDTQYF
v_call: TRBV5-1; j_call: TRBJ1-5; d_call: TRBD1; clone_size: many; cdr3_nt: TGCGCCAGCAGCATAGCGGGACAGGGTCGTTCGCCCCAGCATTTT; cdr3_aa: CASSIAGQGRSPQHF
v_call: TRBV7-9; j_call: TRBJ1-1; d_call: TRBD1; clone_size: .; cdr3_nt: TGTGCCAGCAGCTTAGGTCCTACAGGGGGGTATGAAGCTTTCTTT; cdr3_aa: CASSLGPTGGYEAFF
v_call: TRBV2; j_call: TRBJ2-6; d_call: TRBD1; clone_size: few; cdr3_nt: TGTGCCAGCAGTACAACAGGGGCTGGGGCCAACGTCCTGACTTTC; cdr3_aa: CASSTTGAGANVLTF
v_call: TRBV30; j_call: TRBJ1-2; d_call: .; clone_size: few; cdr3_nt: TGTGCCTGGTCGACCGACAGATTCTATGGCTACACCTTC; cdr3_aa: CAWSTDRFYGYTF
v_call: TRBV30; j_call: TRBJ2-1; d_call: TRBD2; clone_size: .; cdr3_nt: TGTGCCTGGAGTAGGGGACTAGCTGCCGGGCCCTCCTACAATGAGCAGTTCTTC; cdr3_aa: CAWSRGLAAGPSYNEQFF
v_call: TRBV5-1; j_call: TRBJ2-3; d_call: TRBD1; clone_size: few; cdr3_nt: TGCGCCAGCAGCGGGGGCCAGGGGGCGCATACAGATACGCAGTATTTT; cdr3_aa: CASSGGQGAHTDTQYF
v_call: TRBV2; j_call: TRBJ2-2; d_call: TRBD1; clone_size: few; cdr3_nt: TGTGCCAGCAGGGCCTCCTTTGGGGACAGGGGTTCCGGGGAGCTGTTTTTT; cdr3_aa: CASRASFGDRGSGELFF
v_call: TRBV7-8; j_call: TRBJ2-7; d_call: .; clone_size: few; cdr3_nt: TGTGCCAGCAGCTTCTTCGGCTACGAGCAGTACTTC; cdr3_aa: CASSFFGYEQYF
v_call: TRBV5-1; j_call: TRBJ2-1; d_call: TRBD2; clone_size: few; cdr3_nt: TGCGCCAGCAGCTTGGGGGTTAGCGGGGCCTACAATGAGCAGTTCTTC; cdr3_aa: CASSLGVSGAYNEQFF
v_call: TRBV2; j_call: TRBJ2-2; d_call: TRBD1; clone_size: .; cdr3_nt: TGTGCCAGCATTGACAGGGCGAACACCGGGGAGCTGTTTTTT; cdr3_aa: CASIDRANTGELFF
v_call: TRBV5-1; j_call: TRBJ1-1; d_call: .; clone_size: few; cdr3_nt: TGCGCCAGCAGCTTAGGGGCGAGGAACACTGAAGCTTTCTTT; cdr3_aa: CASSLGARNTEAFF
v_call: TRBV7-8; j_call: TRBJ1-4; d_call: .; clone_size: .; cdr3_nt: TGTGCCAGCAGGAGGATGGGGCCCCGGGAAAAACTGTTTTTT; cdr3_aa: CASRRMGPREKLFF
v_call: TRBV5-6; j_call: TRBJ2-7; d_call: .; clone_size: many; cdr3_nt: TGTGCCAGCAGCTTACAATACGAGCAGTACTTC; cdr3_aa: CASSLQYEQYF
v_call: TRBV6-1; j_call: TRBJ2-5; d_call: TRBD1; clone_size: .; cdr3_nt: TGTGCCAGCACCAATCCGGGACAGGGAGACGAGACCCAGTACTTC; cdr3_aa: CASTNPGQGDETQYF
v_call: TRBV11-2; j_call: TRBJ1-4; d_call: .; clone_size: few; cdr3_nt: TGTGCCAGCAGCCACAGGGCAACTAATGAAAAACTGTTTTTT; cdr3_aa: CASSHRATNEKLFF
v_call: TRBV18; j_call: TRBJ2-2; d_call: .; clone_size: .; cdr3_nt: TGTGCCAGCTCACCCCGCAAGGAGGGCAACACCGGGGAGCTGTTTTTT; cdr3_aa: CASSPRKEGNTGELFF
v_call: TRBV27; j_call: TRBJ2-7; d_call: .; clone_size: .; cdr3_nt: TGTGCCAGCAGTTTATCGGCAGGGGCGCCCTACGAGCAGTACTTC; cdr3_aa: CASSLSAGAPYEQYF
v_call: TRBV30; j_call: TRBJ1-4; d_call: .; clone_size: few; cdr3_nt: TGTGCCTGGAGTGTACCCGACAGAGATAATGAAAAACTGTTTTTT; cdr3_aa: CAWSVPDRDNEKLFF